The next 17 T cell receptor beta chains were all read from a single sample in a study of T-cell reconstitution after alpha-beta-depleted transplantation in children. Unique molecular identifiers were incorporated when the TCRbeta library was constructed. TCRdb redid the calling of the PCR reads with MiXCR, one entry per CDR3 protein. The sample lists around 960,000 distinct CDR3 sequences, about 31% occurring once. Specimen: PBMCs, mostly from graft donor cells, collected 360 days after TCRalphabeta/CD19-depleted stem cell transplant. These TCRs come from a boy younger than two who had a stem cell transplant for SCID, so the T cells may come from the graft donor.

This clonotype was observed once. The chain combines TRBV5-5 with TRBJ1-2; D might be TRBD1 (6 bases). Germline V lookup: CDR1 SGHKS, CDR2 YYEKEE (reference sequence). CDR3 length: 14 amino acids. V lost 3 bases and J lost 8, with 17 bases in between. The CDR3 bases are TGTGCCAGCAGCTCACAGGGAGACCTCTCCGGCTACACCTTC. This sequence encodes CASSSQGDLSGYTF.

This clonotype was counted once. The chain combines TRBV6-1 with TRBJ1-3, with TRBD1 matching 7 bases. Germline trimming cut 6 bases from V and 3 bases from J; bases unmatched to any gene: 8. The CDR3 extends over 15 amino acids. The germline CDR1 and CDR2 sequences are MNHNS and SASEGT. This chain's CDR3 is CASSRDRAHGNTIYF. CDR3 nucleotide sequence: TGTGCCAGCAGCCGCGACAGGGCCCATGGAAACACCATATATTTT.

The rearrangement links TRBV6-2 or TRBV6-3 to TRBJ2-7, with 10 bases lining up with TRBD1. This CDR3 has 15 amino acids. With 1 base clipped from V and 9 bases from J, the junction kept 9 bases outside the gene matches. Germline V gene lookup returns CDR1 MNHEY and CDR2 SVGEGT. The CDR3 here is CASSYFDRGRHGQYF. The CDR3, as DNA: TGTGCCAGCAGTTACTTCGACAGGGGGCGCCACGGGCAGTACTTC.

This clonotype came up a few times. The V gene is TRBV20-1, the J gene TRBJ1-1; D is uncertain. CDR1 and CDR2 from the germline V gene are DFQATT and SNEGSKA (reference sequence). This CDR3 spans 11 amino acids. V lost 5 bases and J 3 bases, leaving 7 bases between the germline ends. CDR3 sequence reads: CSASQDTEAFF. The DNA for the CDR3 is TGCAGTGCTTCCCAGGACACTGAAGCTTTCTTT.

V is TRBV6-2 or TRBV6-3 and J is TRBJ2-4, with a possible D match to TRBD1 (5 bases). Germline-derived CDR1 and CDR2 are MNHEY and SVGEGT. This CDR3 comprises 15 residues. V was trimmed by 5 bases and J by 1 base, leaving 12 bases between them. The DNA for the CDR3 is TGTGCCAGCAGTCGACAGTCCACGGCCAAAAACATTCAGTACTTC. This encodes CASSRQSTAKNIQYF.

This clonotype turned up a few times. The genes are TRBV6-5 and TRBJ2-7; 9 nucleotides match TRBD1. V shed 1 base, J shed 7 bases, and the junction held 11 bases outside the gene matches. Germline V gene sequence: CDR1 MNHEY, CDR2 SVGAGI. This CDR3 region has 16 residues. The chain's CDR3 is CASSYYGTGPLGEQYF. The DNA of the CDR3 is TGTGCCAGCAGTTACTACGGGACAGGGCCTTTGGGGGAGCAGTACTTC.

The chain employs TRBV7-6 and TRBJ1-6, with D maybe TRBD1 (5 bases). The CDR3 is 15 amino acids. Trimming pared 5 bases from V and 5 bases from J, leaving 13 bases between. The germline gives CDR1 SGHVS, CDR2 FNYEAQ. The CDR3 spells CASSQAGNHNSPLHF. The CDR3 DNA follows: TGTGCCAGCAGCCAGGCAGGGAACCATAATTCACCCCTCCACTTT.

This clonotype has a count of ten or more. This chain uses TRBV12-3 or TRBV12-4 with TRBJ2-3; perhaps TRBD1 as D (6 bases). The length of the CDR3 is 16 residues. Trimming removed 3 bases from V and 5 bases from J, with 18 bases in between. DNA for the CDR3: TGTGCCAGCAGTTTGTACAGGGCGAGAGGCGAAGATACGCAGTATTTT. This gives the protein CASSLYRARGEDTQYF.

This clonotype has only a few counts. The rearrangement uses TRBV27 and TRBJ2-2; no definite D call. The CDR3 consists of 16 residues. Trimming shortened V by 6 bases and J by 4 bases, and 18 bases separated the two germline ends. The germline V gene has CDR1 MNHEY and CDR2 SMNVEV (reference sequence). CDR3 sequence reads: CASREISKGTTGELFF. As DNA, the CDR3 is TGTGCCAGCAGAGAGATCAGCAAGGGTACCACCGGGGAGCTGTTTTTT.

The genes are TRBV7-9 and TRBJ2-2; 8 nucleotides match TRBD1. Germline V gene sequence: CDR1 SEHNR, CDR2 FQNEAQ (reference sequence). This CDR3 contains 14 residues. The V and J ends lost 7 bases and 5 bases, in that order; junction bases with no gene match: 6. CDR3 protein: CASNPGGRTGELFF. For the CDR3, the DNA is TGTGCCAGCAACCCAGGGGGCCGGACCGGGGAGCTGTTTTTT.

This clonotype was seen a handful of times. The chain joins TRBV7-2 to TRBJ2-7; D is undetermined. The ends were cut back, 1 base at V and 3 bases at J, with 10 bases in the middle. The CDR3 loop spans 14 amino acids. The germline CDR1 and CDR2 sequences are SGHTA and FQGNSA. As DNA, the CDR3 is TGTGCCAGCAGCTTAGAAGGGTCGGTCTACGAGCAGTACTTC. It translates to CASSLEGSVYEQYF. The variable domain in full, completed from reference TRBV7-2 and TRBJ2-7, reads GAGVSQSPSNKVTEKGKDVELRCDPISGHTALYWYRQSLGQGLEFLIYFQGNSAPDKSGLPSDRFSAERTGGSVSTLTIQRTQQEDSAVYLCASSLEGSVYEQYFGPGTRLTVT.

The V and J genes are TRBV25-1 and TRBJ1-1; D remains ambiguous. CDR1 is MGHDK and CDR2 is SYGVNS in the germline V gene. The CDR3 is 15 amino acids. Trimming removed 5 bases at V and 1 base at J, with 14 bases between. This chain's CDR3 is CASSPIPLGNTEAFF. CDR3 nucleotide sequence: TGTGCCAGCAGTCCAATCCCGTTGGGGAACACTGAAGCTTTCTTT. Combining the CDR3 with reference TRBV25-1 and TRBJ1-1 gives the whole variable domain EADIYQTPRYLVIGTGKKITLECSQTMGHDKMYWYQQDPGMELHLIHYSYGVNSTEKGDLSSESTVSRIRTEHFPLTLESARPSHTSQYLCASSPIPLGNTEAFFGQGTRLTVV.

This clonotype came up a few times. V gene TRBV20-1 combines with J gene TRBJ1-1; D not resolved. Germline V gene data show CDR1 as DFQATT and CDR2 as SNEGSKA (reference sequence). The CDR3 is made up of 15 amino acids. The V end lost 5 bases, the J end lost 1 base, and 17 bases lay between the germline ends. Here the CDR3 DNA reads TGCAGTGCTTTCGTTAGGGCCAGGTGGAACACTGAAGCTTTCTTT. Its protein product is CSAFVRARWNTEAFF.

The CDR3, as DNA: TGCGCCAGCAGCCCCTGGGGGACAGGGGACAATCAGCCCCAGCATTTT. Amino acid sequence: CASSPWGTGDNQPQHF. The chain couples TRBV4-1 to TRBJ1-5, with 10 bases identical to TRBD1. This CDR3 is 16 amino acids long. CDR1 and CDR2 from the germline V gene are MGHRA and YSYEKL. After removal of 4 bases from V and 3 bases from J, the junction contained 6 bases not matched to a gene.

Many counts were recorded for this clonotype. One end of the junction is discordant with germline, which a read error may explain. V and J are TRBV12-3 or TRBV12-4 and TRBJ1-5, with D perhaps TRBD1 (5 bases). This CDR3 comprises 13 residues. This CDR3 is CASSSGGNQPQHF. Here the CDR3 DNA reads TGCGCCAGCAGCAGCGGGGGGAATCAGCCCCAGCATTTT.

This chain links TRBV11-2 with TRBJ2-3, with 9 nucleotides matching TRBD2. Germline V gene sequence: CDR1 SGHAT, CDR2 FQNNGV. The V and J ends lost 5 bases and 12 bases, in that order; junction bases with no gene match: 15. This CDR3 is 15 amino acids long. DNA of the CDR3: TGTGCCAGCAGCGCCCGGGCCCTAGCGGGACGAGATCAGTATTTT. Translation gives CASSARALAGRDQYF.

This clonotype turned up a few times. For the CDR3, the DNA is TGTGCCAGCAGTTACTCGAGGGGCTATGGCTACACCTTC. Translating gives CASSYSRGYGYTF. This chain connects TRBV6-5 to TRBJ1-2; TRBD1 is a possible D gene (5 bases). This CDR3 is built from 13 residues. In germline, CDR1 is MNHEY, CDR2 SVGAGI. V lost 0 bases to trimming and J lost 4 bases, with 6 bases between them.